This is a list of T cell receptor beta chains from one sample in a study of regulatory T cells in long-lasting Graves disease. TCRdb re-analysed the multiplex PCR reads in MiXCR, keeping a single row per CDR3 protein. The sample lists about 340,000 distinct CDR3 sequences, 15% to 20% occurring once. The specimen was peripheral blood mononuclear cells (PBMCs), collected when the disease was refractory, from a patient treated with antithyroid drugs. These receptor sequences come from a female donor with Graves disease. Both conserved end residues are part of each CDR3. A D gene is named only where the DNA matches it firmly. Clone size appears in some rows only: once, few, many, or a class for an expanded clone.

V: TRBV7-2
size: many
D: TRBD1
J: TRBJ1-5
DNA: TGTGCCAGCAGCTTAGCCGGACAGGGGCCCATAGGGCATCAGCCCCAGCATTTT
CDR3: CASSLAGQGPIGHQPQHF

V: TRBV5-1
size: few
D: -
J: TRBJ1-3
DNA: TGCGCCAGCAGCTATGGGTCCGGAACGGGCACCATATATTTT
CDR3: CASSYGSGTGTIYF

V: TRBV6-1
size: few
D: -
J: TRBJ2-6
DNA: TGTGCCAGCACGCAGGGTTCCGGGGCCAACGTCCTGACTTTC
CDR3: CASTQGSGANVLTF

V: TRBV18
size: few
D: -
J: TRBJ2-7
DNA: TGTGCCAGCTCACCAGATCGGGACACGATTTACGAGCAGTACTTC
CDR3: CASSPDRDTIYEQYF

V: TRBV7-8
size: many
D: TRBD1
J: TRBJ1-1
DNA: TGTGCCAGCAGCCCCCGCGGGGACAGGGCTATGACTGAAGCTTTCTTT
CDR3: CASSPRGDRAMTEAFF

V: TRBV3-1
size: few
D: -
J: TRBJ2-2
DNA: TGTGCCAGCAGCCCCGGTGCGGCCTCAACCGGGGAGCTGTTTTTT
CDR3: CASSPGAASTGELFF

V: TRBV28
size: many
D: TRBD1
J: TRBJ1-2
DNA: TGTGCCAGCCGCTTGCCCCTACAGGGGAATGGCTACACCTTC
CDR3: CASRLPLQGNGYTF

V: TRBV20-1
size: many
D: -
J: TRBJ2-7
DNA: TGCAGTGCTAGACCCTCCCCGATGTACGAGCAGTACTTC
CDR3: CSARPSPMYEQYF

V: TRBV7-3
size: many
D: -
J: TRBJ2-6
DNA: TGTGCCAGCAGCCATGAGTCTGGGGCCAACGTCCTGACTTTC
CDR3: CASSHESGANVLTF

V: TRBV20-1
size: many
D: -
J: TRBJ1-5
DNA: TGCAGTGCTCCAGGGACCGGCCAGCCCCAGCATTTT
CDR3: CSAPGTGQPQHF

V: TRBV30
size: few
D: -
J: TRBJ1-5
DNA: TGTGCCTGGAGTATCGCAGACAATCAGCCCCAGCATTTT
CDR3: CAWSIADNQPQHF

V: TRBV10-3
size: -
D: TRBD1
J: TRBJ1-2
DNA: TGTGCCATCAGTGAGTCGAAGGGCCCCACGATGGGACAGATCTCCTATGGCTACACCTTC
CDR3: CAISESKGPTMGQISYGYTF

V: TRBV11-3
size: many
D: -
J: TRBJ2-2
DNA: TGTGCCAGCAGCACTAGGCGGGAGAACACCGGGGAGCTGTTTTTT
CDR3: CASSTRRENTGELFF

V: TRBV27
size: many
D: -
J: TRBJ2-7
DNA: TGTGCCAGCAGTAGGGGGGCAGACTCATTGGCCTACGAGCAGTACTTC
CDR3: CASSRGADSLAYEQYF

V: TRBV27
size: -
D: -
J: TRBJ2-2
DNA: TGTGCCAGCAGTCGTAGGGGTGGGGGCACCGGGGAGCTGTTTTTT
CDR3: CASSRRGGGTGELFF

V: TRBV27
size: many
D: -
J: TRBJ1-5
DNA: TGTGCCAGCAGTTTACTGGGAATTGGGAACAATCAGCCCCAGCATTTT
CDR3: CASSLLGIGNNQPQHF

V: TRBV12-3/TRBV12-4
size: many
D: -
J: TRBJ2-7
DNA: TGTGCCAGCAGTTTCGTGGGTGGAGGGGACGAGCAGTACTTC
CDR3: CASSFVGGGDEQYF

V: TRBV6-5
size: -
D: -
J: TRBJ2-6
DNA: TGTGCCAGCAGTTATTTGGCCTCTGGGGCCAACGTCCTGACTTTC
CDR3: CASSYLASGANVLTF

V: TRBV7-9
size: few
D: TRBD2
J: TRBJ2-7
DNA: TGTGCCAGCAGTTCTAGCGGTACGAGCTCCTACGAGCAGTACTTC
CDR3: CASSSSGTSSYEQYF

V: TRBV4-3
size: -
D: -
J: TRBJ1-2
DNA: TGCGCCAGCAGCCAAGAGTTAAGGGGCTATGGCTACACCTTC
CDR3: CASSQELRGYGYTF

V: TRBV12-3/TRBV12-4
size: few
D: -
J: TRBJ2-7
DNA: TGTGCCAGCAGTTTAAAGTTGGGTAGCACTCTCTCCTACGAGCAGTACTTC
CDR3: CASSLKLGSTLSYEQYF

V: TRBV5-1
size: -
D: -
J: TRBJ2-5
DNA: TGCGCCAGCAGCTTAGGGGCCGCCGGGGGCTCGCCGACGATGTACCAAGAGACCCAGTACTTC
CDR3: CASSLGAAGGSPTMYQETQYF

V: TRBV7-2
size: many
D: TRBD2
J: TRBJ2-2
DNA: TGTGCCAGCAGCCCGGGAGGGTACACCGGGGAGCTGTTTTTT
CDR3: CASSPGGYTGELFF

V: TRBV5-1
size: -
D: -
J: TRBJ2-5
DNA: TGCGCCAGCAGCTTGGAGAGGGGGCAAGAGACCCAGTACTTC
CDR3: CASSLERGQETQYF

V: TRBV13
size: -
D: -
J: TRBJ2-7
DNA: TGTGCCAGCAGCTTTTATGCGGGGGCGGAAGAGCAGTACTTC
CDR3: CASSFYAGAEEQYF

V: TRBV28
size: many
D: -
J: TRBJ1-2
DNA: TGTGCCAGCAGTTACGCCTATGGCTACACCTTC
CDR3: CASSYAYGYTF

V: TRBV9
size: few
D: -
J: TRBJ2-2
DNA: TGTGCCAGCAGCGCCTCGTCGGGAGTACGGACCGGGGAGCTGTTTTTT
CDR3: CASSASSGVRTGELFF

V: TRBV11-2
size: many
D: -
J: TRBJ1-2
DNA: TGTGCCAGCAGCGGGATTAACTATGGCTACACCTTC
CDR3: CASSGINYGYTF

V: TRBV4-1
size: -
D: -
J: TRBJ2-4
DNA: TGCGCCAGCAGCCAAGGGGCCCAGGGGAAAGGGAACATTCAGTACTTC
CDR3: CASSQGAQGKGNIQYF

V: TRBV5-1
size: -
D: -
J: TRBJ2-3
DNA: TGCGCCAGCAGCTTCGGAGAAGCGGGCACAGATACGCAGTATTTT
CDR3: CASSFGEAGTDTQYF

V: TRBV12-3/TRBV12-4
size: few
D: -
J: TRBJ1-3
DNA: TGTGCCAGCAGGGGGTGGGGGGCAAGCGGTCGAAACACCATATATTTT
CDR3: CASRGWGASGRNTIYF

V: TRBV18
size: -
D: TRBD1
J: TRBJ1-5
DNA: TGTGCCAGCTCACCAGGACAGGGCCTCGGTCAGCCCCAGCATTTT
CDR3: CASSPGQGLGQPQHF

V: TRBV7-8
size: few
D: TRBD1
J: TRBJ2-6
DNA: TGTGCCAGCAGTTATAACCGGGACAGGGGGACTGGGGCCAACGTCCTGACTTTC
CDR3: CASSYNRDRGTGANVLTF

V: TRBV6-2/TRBV6-3
size: few
D: -
J: TRBJ2-7
DNA: TGTGCCAGCAGCTCCCGGAAAGGGGGGACCTCGGCCTACGAGCAGTACTTC
CDR3: CASSSRKGGTSAYEQYF

V: TRBV19
size: few
D: -
J: TRBJ2-5
DNA: TGTGCCAGTAGTACCCGCGGATCGTGGCAAGAGACCCAGTACTTC
CDR3: CASSTRGSWQETQYF

V: TRBV20-1
size: -
D: TRBD1
J: TRBJ1-2
DNA: TGCAGTGCTAGAGATTTTGGTACAGGGGAAGGTTATGGCTACACCTTC
CDR3: CSARDFGTGEGYGYTF

V: TRBV7-2
size: many
D: -
J: TRBJ1-4
DNA: TGTGCCAGCAGCCCGGCTCGGGGGACTGCAACTAATGAAAAACTGTTTTTT
CDR3: CASSPARGTATNEKLFF

V: TRBV2
size: many
D: -
J: TRBJ1-3
DNA: TGTGCCAGCAGTGAAGACCCCTCGGGATACTTTGGAAACACCATATATTTT
CDR3: CASSEDPSGYFGNTIYF

V: TRBV18
size: many
D: -
J: TRBJ2-5
DNA: TGTGCCAGCTCACCGGCAGGGCGAGAGACCCAGTACTTC
CDR3: CASSPAGRETQYF

V: TRBV5-5
size: -
D: -
J: TRBJ1-4
DNA: TGTGCCAGCACCATTAATGGGGCTTCTAATGAAAAACTGTTTTTT
CDR3: CASTINGASNEKLFF

V: TRBV27
size: -
D: TRBD1
J: TRBJ2-2
DNA: TGTGCCAGCAGAACCGACAGGGGGGACACCGGGGAGCTGTTTTTT
CDR3: CASRTDRGDTGELFF

V: TRBV9
size: -
D: TRBD1
J: TRBJ2-2
DNA: TGTGCCAGCAGCTCATCGACAGGGGCCAGCACCGGGGAGCTGTTTTTT
CDR3: CASSSSTGASTGELFF

V: TRBV19
size: -
D: -
J: TRBJ2-5
DNA: TGTGCCAGTAGTATAAAGAGGCTAGGCCAAGAGACCCAGTACTTC
CDR3: CASSIKRLGQETQYF

V: TRBV20-1
size: many
D: -
J: TRBJ1-6
DNA: TGCAGTGCCAAGACGGACAGTTTCGGGGGTTCACCCCTCCACTTT
CDR3: CSAKTDSFGGSPLHF

V: TRBV7-9
size: few
D: -
J: TRBJ2-7
DNA: TGTGCCAGCAGCTCCCGGGGACCGGCTCCGCACGAGCAGTACTTC
CDR3: CASSSRGPAPHEQYF

V: TRBV20-1
size: few
D: -
J: TRBJ2-7
DNA: TGCAGTGCTATTGGATACGAGCAGTACTTC
CDR3: CSAIGYEQYF

V: TRBV2
size: many
D: -
J: TRBJ2-5
DNA: TGTGCCAGCCACCGCGGGACACCCCAAGAGACCCAGTACTTC
CDR3: CASHRGTPQETQYF

V: TRBV7-9
size: medium-sized
D: TRBD1
J: TRBJ2-7
DNA: TGTGCCAGCAGGCGTCCCGGGACAGGGGCTCCGTTCGAGCAGTACTTC
CDR3: CASRRPGTGAPFEQYF

V: TRBV20-1
size: few
D: -
J: TRBJ2-5
DNA: TGCAGTGTTGTACAGGGGAGGGAAGAGACCCAGTACTTC
CDR3: CSVVQGREETQYF

V: TRBV28
size: many
D: TRBD1
J: TRBJ1-2
DNA: TGTGCCAGCAGTTTAGGTTCGACAGGGGGTAGGGGCTATGGCTACACCTTC
CDR3: CASSLGSTGGRGYGYTF

V: TRBV6-1
size: -
D: -
J: TRBJ1-2
DNA: TGTGCCAGCCGACAGAGCATCTATGGCTACACCTTC
CDR3: CASRQSIYGYTF

V: TRBV4-2
size: -
D: -
J: TRBJ2-1
DNA: TGTGCCAGCAGCCAACCCCAAGGGCAGGGTAGGCTCTTC
CDR3: CASSQPQGQGRLF

V: TRBV6-2/TRBV6-3
size: few
D: -
J: TRBJ1-5
DNA: TGTGCCAGCAGTTACGGACAGACCAATCAGCCCCAGCATTTT
CDR3: CASSYGQTNQPQHF

V: TRBV11-2
size: few
D: TRBD1
J: TRBJ1-5
DNA: TGTGCCAGCAGCTTAGGAGAGGGGGCTAATCAGCCCCAGCATTTT
CDR3: CASSLGEGANQPQHF

V: TRBV5-1
size: few
D: -
J: TRBJ2-4
DNA: TGCGCCAGCAGCTTGGGGGCAGGGCTCGACATTCAGTACTTC
CDR3: CASSLGAGLDIQYF

V: TRBV4-3
size: few
D: -
J: TRBJ2-7
DNA: TGCGCCAGCAGCCAAGATAGGACAGGGAGGGCCGACGAGCAGTACTTC
CDR3: CASSQDRTGRADEQYF

V: TRBV20-1
size: -
D: -
J: TRBJ2-3
DNA: TGCAGTGCTAGCCGGCAGAGTATCACAGATACGCAGTATTTT
CDR3: CSASRQSITDTQYF